This T cell receptor beta chain was observed in a study of blood T cell repertoires in COVID-19. Sequenced by immunoSEQ multiplex PCR; TCRdb stores in-frame clones only, minus some. The sample has 150,000 to 250,000 clones; around 79% are singletons. The ends lost 6 bases at V and 14 bases at J; junction bases unmatched: 6. This CDR3 contains 11 residues. The TCR was taken from a woman aged 40 to 49 with COVID-19, enrolled during active disease. The sample consisted of peripheral blood. The rearrangement joins TRBV12-3 or TRBV12-4 to TRBJ1-1, with 10 bases aligning to TRBD1. DNA of the CDR3: TGTGCCAGCAGCCTGGGACAGGGGCTATTCTTT. This codes for CASSLGQGLFF.